This T cell receptor beta chain stems from a study of blood T cell repertoires in COVID-19. Some clones are missing from TCRdb's copy, which holds only in-frame ones; the method was immunoSEQ multiplex PCR. The sample gives about 270,000 clones, over 75% of which show up once; 15% to 17% is in the top ten. The CDR3 runs 14 residues. Trimming cost V 3 bases and J 4 bases; bases outside gene matches: 3. The germline CDR1 and CDR2 sequences are SGHRS and YFSETQ. Grouping used clinical history reported by participants in a survey and questionnaire. Donors in Cohort 3 counted as recovered after two negative PCRs, clearance, or symptom resolution.

This chain connects TRBV5-1 to TRBJ2-7, with TRBD1 identical over 11 bases. Sequences were obtained from PBMCs or T cells enriched from blood (not recorded which). The TCR originated in a man aged 18-30 years who had recovered from COVID-19. CDR3 bases: TGCGCCAGCAGCTGGGGACAGGGGGAGTACGAGCAGTACTTC. It yields the protein CASSWGQGEYEQYF.